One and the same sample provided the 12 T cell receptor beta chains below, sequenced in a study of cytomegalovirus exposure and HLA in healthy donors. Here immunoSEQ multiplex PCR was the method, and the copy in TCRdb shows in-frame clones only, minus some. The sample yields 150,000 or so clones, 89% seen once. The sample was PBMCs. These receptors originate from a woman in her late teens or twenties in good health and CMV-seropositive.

As DNA, the CDR3 is TGTGCCAGCAGTTACGAACAGGGGAAAGGGACAGATACGCAGTATTTT. It translates to CASSYEQGKGTDTQYF. This chain uses TRBV6-6 with TRBJ2-3; TRBD1 aligns across 7 bases. Germline V gene sequence: CDR1 MNHNY, CDR2 SVGAGI (reference sequence). CDR3 length: 16 amino acids. V gave up 2 bases and J gave up 3 bases; unmatched junction bases: 8.

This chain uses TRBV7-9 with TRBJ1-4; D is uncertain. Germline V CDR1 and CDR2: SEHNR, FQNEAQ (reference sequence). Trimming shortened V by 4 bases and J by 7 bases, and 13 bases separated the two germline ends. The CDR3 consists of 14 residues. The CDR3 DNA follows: TGTGCCAGCAGCTCGCCGACGGCGGGTGAAAAACTGTTTTTT. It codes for CASSSPTAGEKLFF.

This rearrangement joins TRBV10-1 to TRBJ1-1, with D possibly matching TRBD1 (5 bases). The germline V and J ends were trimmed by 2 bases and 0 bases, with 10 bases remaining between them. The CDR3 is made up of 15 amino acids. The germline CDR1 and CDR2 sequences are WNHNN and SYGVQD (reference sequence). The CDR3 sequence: CASSEGQGMNTEAFF. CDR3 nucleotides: TGCGCCAGCAGTGAGGGGCAGGGTATGAACACTGAAGCTTTCTTT.

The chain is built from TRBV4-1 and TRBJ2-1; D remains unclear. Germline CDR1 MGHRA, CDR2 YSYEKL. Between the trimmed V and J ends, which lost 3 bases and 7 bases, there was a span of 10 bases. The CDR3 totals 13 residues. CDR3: CASSQAVWNEQFF. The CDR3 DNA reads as TGCGCCAGCAGCCAGGCCGTTTGGAATGAGCAGTTCTTC.

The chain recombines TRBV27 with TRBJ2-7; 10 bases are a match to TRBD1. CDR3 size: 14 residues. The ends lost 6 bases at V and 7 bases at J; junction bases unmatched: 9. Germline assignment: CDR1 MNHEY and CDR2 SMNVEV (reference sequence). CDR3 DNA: TGTGCCAGCAGCCCCGGGACAGGGGTAGGGGAGCAGTACTTC. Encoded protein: CASSPGTGVGEQYF.

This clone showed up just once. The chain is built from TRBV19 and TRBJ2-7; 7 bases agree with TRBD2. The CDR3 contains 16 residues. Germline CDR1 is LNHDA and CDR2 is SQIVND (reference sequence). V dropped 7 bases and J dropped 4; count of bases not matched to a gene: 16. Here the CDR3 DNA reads TGTGCCAGTAAGAGAACGGGGGGACCGAACCTTTACGAGCAGTACTTC. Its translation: CASKRTGGPNLYEQYF.

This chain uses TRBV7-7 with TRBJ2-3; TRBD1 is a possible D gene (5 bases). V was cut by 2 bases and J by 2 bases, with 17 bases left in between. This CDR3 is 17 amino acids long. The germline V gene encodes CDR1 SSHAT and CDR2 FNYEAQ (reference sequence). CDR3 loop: CASSLQFRGTLTDTQYF. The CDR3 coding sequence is TGTGCCAGCAGCTTACAATTTAGGGGCACCCTCACAGATACGCAGTATTTT.

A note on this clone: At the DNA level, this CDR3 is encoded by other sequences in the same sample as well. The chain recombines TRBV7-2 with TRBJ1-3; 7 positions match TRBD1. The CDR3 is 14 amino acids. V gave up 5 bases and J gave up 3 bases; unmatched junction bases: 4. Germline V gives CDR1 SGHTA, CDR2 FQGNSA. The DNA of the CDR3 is TGTGCCAGCAGCCCCAGGGGGAGTGGAAACACCATATATTTT. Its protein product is CASSPRGSGNTIYF. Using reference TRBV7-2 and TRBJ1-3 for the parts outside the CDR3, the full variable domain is GAGVSQSPSNKVTEKGKDVELRCDPISGHTALYWYRQSLGQGLEFLIYFQGNSAPDKSGLPSDRFSAERTGGSVSTLTIQRTQQEDSAVYLCASSPRGSGNTIYFGEGSWLTVV.

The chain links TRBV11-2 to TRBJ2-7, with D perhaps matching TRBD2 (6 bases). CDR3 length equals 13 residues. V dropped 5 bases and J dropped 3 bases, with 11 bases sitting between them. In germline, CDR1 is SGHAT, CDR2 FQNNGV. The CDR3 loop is CASSPSGLYEQYF. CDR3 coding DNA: TGTGCCAGCAGCCCCTCGGGACTCTACGAGCAGTACTTC.

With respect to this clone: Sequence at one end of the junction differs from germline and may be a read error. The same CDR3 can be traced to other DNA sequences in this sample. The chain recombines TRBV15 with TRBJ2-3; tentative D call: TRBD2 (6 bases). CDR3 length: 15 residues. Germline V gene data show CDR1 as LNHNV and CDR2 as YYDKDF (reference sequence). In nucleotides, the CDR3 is TGTGCCACCAGCAAATCCCTGGAGGGCACGGATACGCAGTATTTT. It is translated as CATSKSLEGTDTQYF.

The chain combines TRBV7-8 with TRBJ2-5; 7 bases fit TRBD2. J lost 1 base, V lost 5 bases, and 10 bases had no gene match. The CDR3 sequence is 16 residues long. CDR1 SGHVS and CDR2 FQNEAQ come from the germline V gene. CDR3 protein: CASSPTRREFQETQYF. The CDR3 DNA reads TGTGCCAGCAGCCCTACGAGGCGGGAGTTCCAAGAGACCCAGTACTTC.

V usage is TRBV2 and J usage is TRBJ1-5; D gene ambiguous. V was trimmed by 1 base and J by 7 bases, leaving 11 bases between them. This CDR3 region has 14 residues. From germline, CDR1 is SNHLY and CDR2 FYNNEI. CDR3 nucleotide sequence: TGTGCCAGCAGTGAAGGGCGGACTTCCCAGCCCCAGCATTTT. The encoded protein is CASSEGRTSQPQHF.